The clone carrying this T cell receptor (beta chain) was detected once. The antigen remains unidentified. The sorted-subset replicate PCRs were given around 0.2 ug DNA, which is about 30,000 T cell genomes. Original analysis: ImmunoSEQ output held junction-only sequences without quality scores, so filtering differed. Sequencing used immunoSEQ multiplex PCR; TCRdb keeps in-frame clones, though not all of them. V and J calls and clone size follow that table, whereas D and trimming were derived from the DNA. The table shows roughly 1,000,000 clones, with approximately 80% occurring only once. The data were taken from a study of shared clonotypes between healthy human individuals. The CDR3 contains 17 residues. Whole-study results and caveats: Estimated richness was generally greater in naive than memory subsets.

This chain connects TRBV21-1 to TRBJ2-7; the table's D gene call, TRBD1, was not cross checked with the DNA. TRBV21-1 is designated a pseudogene. Sample: memory CD4+ T cells from PBMCs. As to subset: CD45RA-negative fraction. The TCR comes from a man aged 18 to 29 in good health. Some clones in this sample may be carry-over from other donors' samples. The CDR3 bases are TGTGCCAGCAGCACAAGACAGGGGGCAGAGTGCTTCTGGGAGCAGTACTTC. Its translation: CASSTRQGAECFWEQYF.